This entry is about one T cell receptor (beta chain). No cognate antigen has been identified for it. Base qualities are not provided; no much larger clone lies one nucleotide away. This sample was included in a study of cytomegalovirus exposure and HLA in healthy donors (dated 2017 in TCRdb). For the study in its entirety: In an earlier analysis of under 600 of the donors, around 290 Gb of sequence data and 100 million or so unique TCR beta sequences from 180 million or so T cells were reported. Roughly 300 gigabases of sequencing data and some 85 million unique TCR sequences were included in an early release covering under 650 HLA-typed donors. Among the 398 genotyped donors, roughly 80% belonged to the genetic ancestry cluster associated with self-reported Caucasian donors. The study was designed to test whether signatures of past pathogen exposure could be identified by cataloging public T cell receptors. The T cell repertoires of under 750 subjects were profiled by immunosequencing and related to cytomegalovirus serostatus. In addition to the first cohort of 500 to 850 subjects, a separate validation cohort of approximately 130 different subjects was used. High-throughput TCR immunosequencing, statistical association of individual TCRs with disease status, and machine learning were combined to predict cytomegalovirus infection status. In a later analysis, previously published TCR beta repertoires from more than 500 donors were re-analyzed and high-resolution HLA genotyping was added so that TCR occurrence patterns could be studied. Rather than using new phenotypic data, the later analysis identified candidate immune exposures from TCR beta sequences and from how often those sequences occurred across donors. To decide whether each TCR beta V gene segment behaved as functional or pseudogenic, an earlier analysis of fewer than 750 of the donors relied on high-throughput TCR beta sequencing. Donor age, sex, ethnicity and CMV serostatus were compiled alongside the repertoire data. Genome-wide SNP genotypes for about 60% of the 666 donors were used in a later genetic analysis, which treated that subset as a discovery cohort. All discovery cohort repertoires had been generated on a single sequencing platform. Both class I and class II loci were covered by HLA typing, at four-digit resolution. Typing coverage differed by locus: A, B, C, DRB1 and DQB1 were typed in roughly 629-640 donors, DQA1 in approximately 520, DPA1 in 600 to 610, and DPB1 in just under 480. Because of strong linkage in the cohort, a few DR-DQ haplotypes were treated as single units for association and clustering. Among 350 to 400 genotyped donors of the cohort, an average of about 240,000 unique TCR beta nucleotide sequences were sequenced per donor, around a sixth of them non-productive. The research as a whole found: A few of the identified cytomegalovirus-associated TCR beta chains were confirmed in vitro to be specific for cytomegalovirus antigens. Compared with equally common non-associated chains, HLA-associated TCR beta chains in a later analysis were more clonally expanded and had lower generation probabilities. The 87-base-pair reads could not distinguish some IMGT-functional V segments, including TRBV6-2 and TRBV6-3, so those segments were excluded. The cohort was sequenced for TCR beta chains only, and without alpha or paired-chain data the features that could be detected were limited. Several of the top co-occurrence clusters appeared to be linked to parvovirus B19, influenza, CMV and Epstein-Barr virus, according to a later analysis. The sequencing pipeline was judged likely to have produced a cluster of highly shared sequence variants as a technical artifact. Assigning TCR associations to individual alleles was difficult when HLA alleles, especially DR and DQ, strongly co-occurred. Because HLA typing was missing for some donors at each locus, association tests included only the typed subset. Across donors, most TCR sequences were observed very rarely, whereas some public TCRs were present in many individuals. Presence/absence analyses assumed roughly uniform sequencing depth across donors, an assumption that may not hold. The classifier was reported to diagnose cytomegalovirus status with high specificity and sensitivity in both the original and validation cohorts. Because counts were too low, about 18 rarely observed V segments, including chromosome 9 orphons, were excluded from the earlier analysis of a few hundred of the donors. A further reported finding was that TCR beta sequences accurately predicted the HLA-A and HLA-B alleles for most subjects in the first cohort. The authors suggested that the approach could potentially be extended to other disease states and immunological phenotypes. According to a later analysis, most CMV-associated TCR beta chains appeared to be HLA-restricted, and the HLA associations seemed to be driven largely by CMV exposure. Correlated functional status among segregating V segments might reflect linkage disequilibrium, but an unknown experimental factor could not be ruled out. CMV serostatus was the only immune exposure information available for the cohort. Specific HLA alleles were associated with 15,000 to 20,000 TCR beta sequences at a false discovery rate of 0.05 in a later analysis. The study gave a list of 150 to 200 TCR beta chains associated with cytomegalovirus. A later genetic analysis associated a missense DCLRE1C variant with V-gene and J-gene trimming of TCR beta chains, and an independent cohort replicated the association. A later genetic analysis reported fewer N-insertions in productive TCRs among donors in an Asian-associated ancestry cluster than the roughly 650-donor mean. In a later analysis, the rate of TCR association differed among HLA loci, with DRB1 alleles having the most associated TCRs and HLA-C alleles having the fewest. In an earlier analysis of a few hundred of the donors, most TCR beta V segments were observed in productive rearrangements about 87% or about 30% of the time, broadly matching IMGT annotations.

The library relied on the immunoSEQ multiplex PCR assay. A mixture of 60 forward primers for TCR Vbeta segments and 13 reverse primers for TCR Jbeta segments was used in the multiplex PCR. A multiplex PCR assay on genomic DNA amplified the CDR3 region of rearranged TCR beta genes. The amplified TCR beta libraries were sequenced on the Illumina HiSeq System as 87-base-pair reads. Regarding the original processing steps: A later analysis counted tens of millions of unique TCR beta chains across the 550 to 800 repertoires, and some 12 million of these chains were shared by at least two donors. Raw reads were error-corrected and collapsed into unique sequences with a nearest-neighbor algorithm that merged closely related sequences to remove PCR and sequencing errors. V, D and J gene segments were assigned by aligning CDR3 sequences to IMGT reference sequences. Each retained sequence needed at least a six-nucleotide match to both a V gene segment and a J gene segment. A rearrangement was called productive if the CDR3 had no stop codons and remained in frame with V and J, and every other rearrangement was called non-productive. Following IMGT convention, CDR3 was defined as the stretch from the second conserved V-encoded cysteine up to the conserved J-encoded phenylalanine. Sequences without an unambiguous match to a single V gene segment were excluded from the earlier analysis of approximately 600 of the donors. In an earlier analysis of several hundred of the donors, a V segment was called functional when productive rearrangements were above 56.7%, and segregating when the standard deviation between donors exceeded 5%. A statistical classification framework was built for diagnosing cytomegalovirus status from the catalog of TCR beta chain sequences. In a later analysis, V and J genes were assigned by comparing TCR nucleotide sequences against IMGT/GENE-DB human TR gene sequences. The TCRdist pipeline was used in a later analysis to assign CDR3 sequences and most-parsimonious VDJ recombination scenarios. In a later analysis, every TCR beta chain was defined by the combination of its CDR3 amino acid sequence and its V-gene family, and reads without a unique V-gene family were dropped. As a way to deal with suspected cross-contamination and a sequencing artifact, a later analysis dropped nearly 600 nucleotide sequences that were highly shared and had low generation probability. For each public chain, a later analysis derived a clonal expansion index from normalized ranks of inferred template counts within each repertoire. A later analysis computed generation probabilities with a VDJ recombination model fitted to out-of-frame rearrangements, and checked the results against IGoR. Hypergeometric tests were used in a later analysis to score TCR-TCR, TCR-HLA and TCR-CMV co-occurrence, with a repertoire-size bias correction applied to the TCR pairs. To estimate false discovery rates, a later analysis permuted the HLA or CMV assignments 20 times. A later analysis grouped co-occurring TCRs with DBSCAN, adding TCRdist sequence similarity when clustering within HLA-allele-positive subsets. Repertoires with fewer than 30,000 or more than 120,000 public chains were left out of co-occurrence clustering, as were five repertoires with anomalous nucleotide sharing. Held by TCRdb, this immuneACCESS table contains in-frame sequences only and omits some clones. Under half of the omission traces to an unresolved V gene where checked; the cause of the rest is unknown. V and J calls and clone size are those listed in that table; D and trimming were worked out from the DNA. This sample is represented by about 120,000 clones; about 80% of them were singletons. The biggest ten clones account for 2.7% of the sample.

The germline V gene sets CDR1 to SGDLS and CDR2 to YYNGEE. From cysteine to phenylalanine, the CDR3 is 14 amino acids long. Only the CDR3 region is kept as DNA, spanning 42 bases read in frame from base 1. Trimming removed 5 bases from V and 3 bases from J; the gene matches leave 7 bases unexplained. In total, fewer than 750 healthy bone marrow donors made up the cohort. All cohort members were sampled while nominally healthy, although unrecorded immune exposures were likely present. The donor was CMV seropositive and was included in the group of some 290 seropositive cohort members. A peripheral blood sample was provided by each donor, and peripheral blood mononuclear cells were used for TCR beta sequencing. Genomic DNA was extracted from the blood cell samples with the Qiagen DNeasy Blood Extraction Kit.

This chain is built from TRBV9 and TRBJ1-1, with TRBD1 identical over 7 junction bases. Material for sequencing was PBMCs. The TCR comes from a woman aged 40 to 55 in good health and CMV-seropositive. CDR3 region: CASRQGTHYTEAFF. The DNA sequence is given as TGTGCCAGCAGACAGGGGACCCATTACACTGAAGCTTTCTTT.